What follows are 8 T cell receptor beta chains derived from one specimen sequenced in a study of blood T cell repertoires in COVID-19 (dated by TCRdb to the early 2020s). Receptor libraries were prepared by the immunoSEQ multiplex PCR assay. TCRdb retrieved this table from immuneACCESS and kept in-frame rearrangements only. Not all clones are present; in checked studies, unresolved V genes account for under half, and no reason is known for the remainder. Across this sample there are about 310,000 clones, with around 86% seen only once. The ten top clones hold 1% of the sample. Material for sequencing was peripheral blood. The receptors were gathered from a man aged 50 to 60 with active or convalescent COVID-19.

This chain uses TRBV10-3 with TRBJ1-2, with D possibly matching TRBD1 (5 bases). The V and J ends lost 2 bases and 0 bases respectively, with 13 bases between them. The CDR3 is made up of 16 amino acids. CDR1 and CDR2 (germline): ENHRY, SYGVKD. The CDR3 protein is CAISEREGTPNYGYTF. In nucleotides, the CDR3 is TGTGCCATCAGTGAGAGGGAGGGGACCCCTAACTATGGCTACACCTTC.

This sequence joins TRBV7-9 and TRBJ1-4; possibly TRBD1 for D (5 bases). The CDR3 length is 14 residues. V was cut by 3 bases and J by 6 bases, with 11 bases left in between. The germline V gene has CDR1 SEHNR and CDR2 FQNEAQ (reference sequence). CDR3 in amino acids: CASSFGREHEKLFF. For the CDR3, the DNA is TGTGCCAGCAGCTTTGGCAGGGAACATGAAAAACTGTTTTTT.

This chain links TRBV4-3 with TRBJ2-7; perhaps TRBD2 as D (7 bases). Per the germline V gene, CDR1 is LGHNA and CDR2 is YSLEER. V shed 0 bases and J shed 4 bases, with 34 bases lying between them. The CDR3 spans 22 residues. The CDR3 bases are TGCGCCAGCAGCCAAGAGGGGCCGGACGGGAGAAGAGGGGGGGTTTCAAGGTACGAGCAGTACTTC. Its translation: CASSQEGPDGRRGGVSRYEQYF.

The gene calls are TRBV7-8 and TRBJ2-3; 7 bases fit TRBD2. The CDR3 length is 13 residues. J was trimmed by 9 bases and V by 7 bases; bases with no gene match: 10. Germline V gene lookup returns CDR1 SGHVS and CDR2 FQNEAQ. The DNA of the CDR3 is TGTGCCAGCACCCAAATGCGGGAGCGCACGCAGTATTTT. It is translated as CASTQMRERTQYF.

This chain links TRBV30 with TRBJ1-1; 7 bases line up with TRBD1. V was pared by 3 bases and J by 0 bases, with 7 bases of the junction left unmatched. Germline loops: CDR1 GTSNPN, CDR2 SVGIG (reference sequence). The CDR3 has 15 amino acids. As DNA, the CDR3 is TGTGCCTGGAGGGCCGGGACAGTAATGAACACTGAAGCTTTCTTT. Translation: CAWRAGTVMNTEAFF.

J is TRBJ1-2 and V is TRBV18, with 7 bases lining up with TRBD1. V lost 1 base to trimming and J lost 2 bases; unmatched junction nucleotides: 4. This CDR3 contains 15 residues. CDR1 is KGHSH, CDR2 LQKENI, per germline. Here the CDR3 DNA reads TGTGCCAGCTCACCACGGGACAGAATCAACTATGGCTACACCTTC. Encoded protein: CASSPRDRINYGYTF.

The chain has TRBV10-2 and TRBJ1-2, with a tentative D call TRBD1 (6 bases). CDR1 is WSHSY and CDR2 is SAAADI in the germline V gene. Trimming removed 7 bases from V and 7 bases from J, with 25 bases in between. The CDR3 loop spans 16 amino acids. CDR3 sequence (DNA): TGCGCCAGCAAACTTTCGGGAGGGACACGAAGTCTTGGCTACACCTTC. This codes for CASKLSGGTRSLGYTF.

The V and J genes are TRBV29-1 and TRBJ1-2, with TRBD1 identical over 8 bases. This CDR3 region has 15 residues. The ends lost 0 bases at V and 4 bases at J; junction bases unmatched: 7. The germline gives CDR1 SQVTM, CDR2 ANQGSEA. As DNA, the CDR3 is TGCAGCGTTGAAGATCCGGACAGGGCGGGCTATGGCTACACCTTC. Encoded protein: CSVEDPDRAGYGYTF.